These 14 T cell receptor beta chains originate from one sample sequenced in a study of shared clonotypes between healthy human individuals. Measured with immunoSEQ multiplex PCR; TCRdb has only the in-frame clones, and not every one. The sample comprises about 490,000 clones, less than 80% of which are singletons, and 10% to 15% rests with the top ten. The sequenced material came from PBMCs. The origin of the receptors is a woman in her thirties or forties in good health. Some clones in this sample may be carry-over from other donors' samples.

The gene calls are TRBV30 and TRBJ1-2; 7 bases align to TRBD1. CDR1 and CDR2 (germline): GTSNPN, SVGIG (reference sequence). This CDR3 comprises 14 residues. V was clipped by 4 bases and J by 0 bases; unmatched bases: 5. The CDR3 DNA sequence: TGTGCCTGGAATAGACAGGGCCCTAACTATGGCTACACCTTC. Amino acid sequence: CAWNRQGPNYGYTF.

In DNA, the CDR3 is TGTGCCAGCAGCTTGGGAAATTCAGAAGCTTTCTTT. As protein: CASSLGNSEAFF. This chain joins TRBV5-6 and TRBJ1-1; D gene unclear. Germline values: CDR1 SGHDT, CDR2 YYEEEE. The CDR3 runs to 12 residues. Deletions cut 0 bases from V and 8 bases from J, with 8 bases between.

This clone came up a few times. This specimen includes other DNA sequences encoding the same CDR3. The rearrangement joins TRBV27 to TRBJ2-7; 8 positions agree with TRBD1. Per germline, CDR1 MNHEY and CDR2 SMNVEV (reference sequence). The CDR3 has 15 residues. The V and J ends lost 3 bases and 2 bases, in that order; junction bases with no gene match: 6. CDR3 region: CASSFSGTGPYEQYF. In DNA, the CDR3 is TGTGCCAGCAGTTTCTCCGGGACAGGCCCCTACGAGCAGTACTTC.

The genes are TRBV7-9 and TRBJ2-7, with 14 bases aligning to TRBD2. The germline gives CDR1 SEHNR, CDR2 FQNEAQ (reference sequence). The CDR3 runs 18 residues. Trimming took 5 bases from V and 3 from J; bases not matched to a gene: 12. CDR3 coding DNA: TGTGCCAGCAGCAGCATAGGGACTAGCGGGAGACGTTACTACGAGCAGTACTTC. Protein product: CASSSIGTSGRRYYEQYF.

The CDR3 coding sequence is TGTGCCAGCAGTTTATCGATGGGGGGTGACTATGGCTACACCTTC. Its protein product is CASSLSMGGDYGYTF. The chain combines TRBV27 with TRBJ1-2, with D tentatively TRBD1 (5 bases). V lost 0 bases to trimming and J lost 3 bases, with 11 bases between them. CDR3 length equals 15 residues. CDR1 and CDR2 from the germline V gene are MNHEY and SMNVEV (reference sequence).

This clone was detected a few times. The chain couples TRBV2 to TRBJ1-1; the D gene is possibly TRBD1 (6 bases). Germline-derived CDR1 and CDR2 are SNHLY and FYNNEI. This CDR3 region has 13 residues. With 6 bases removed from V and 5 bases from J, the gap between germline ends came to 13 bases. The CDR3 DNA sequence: TGTGCCAGCAGCCTGGGGAGGGGGACTGAAGCTTTCTTT. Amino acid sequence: CASSLGRGTEAFF.

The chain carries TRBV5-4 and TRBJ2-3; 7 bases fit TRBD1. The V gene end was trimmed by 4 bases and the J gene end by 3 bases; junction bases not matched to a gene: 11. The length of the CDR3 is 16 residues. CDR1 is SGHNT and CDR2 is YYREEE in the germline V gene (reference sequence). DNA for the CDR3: TGTGCCAGCAGCCCCAGGGGGACAGCAAAAACAGATACGCAGTATTTT. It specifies CASSPRGTAKTDTQYF.

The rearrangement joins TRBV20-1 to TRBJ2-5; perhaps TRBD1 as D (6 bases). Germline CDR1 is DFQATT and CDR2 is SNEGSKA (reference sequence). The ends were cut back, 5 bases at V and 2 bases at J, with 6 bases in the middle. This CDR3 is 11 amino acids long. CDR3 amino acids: CSAQGQETQYF. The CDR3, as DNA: TGCAGTGCTCAGGGGCAAGAGACCCAGTACTTC.

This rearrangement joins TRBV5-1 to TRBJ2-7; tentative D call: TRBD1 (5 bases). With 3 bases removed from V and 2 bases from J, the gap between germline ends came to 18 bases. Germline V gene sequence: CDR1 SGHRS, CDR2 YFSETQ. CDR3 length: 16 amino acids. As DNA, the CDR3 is TGCGCCAGCAGCTCGGAGTCGACAGCAGCAACCTACGAGCAGTACTTC. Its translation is CASSSESTAATYEQYF. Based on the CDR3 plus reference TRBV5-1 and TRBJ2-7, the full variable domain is KAGVTQTPRYLIKTRGQQVTLSCSPISGHRSVSWYQQTPGQGLQFLFEYFSETQRNKGNFPGRFSGRQFSNSRSEMNVSTLELGDSALYLCASSSESTAATYEQYFGPGTRLTVT.

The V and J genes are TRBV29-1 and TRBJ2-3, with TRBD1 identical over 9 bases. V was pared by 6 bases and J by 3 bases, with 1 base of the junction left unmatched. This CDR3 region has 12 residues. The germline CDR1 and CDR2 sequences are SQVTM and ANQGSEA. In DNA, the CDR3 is TGCAGCGTAGGACAGGGGACAGATACGCAGTATTTT. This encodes CSVGQGTDTQYF.

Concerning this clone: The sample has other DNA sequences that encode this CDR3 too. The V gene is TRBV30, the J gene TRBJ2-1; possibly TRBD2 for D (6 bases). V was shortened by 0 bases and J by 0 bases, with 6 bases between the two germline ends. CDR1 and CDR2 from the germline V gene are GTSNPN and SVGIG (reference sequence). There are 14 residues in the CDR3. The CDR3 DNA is TGTGCCTGGAGTGTGGGGGGCTCCTACAATGAGCAGTTCTTC. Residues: CAWSVGGSYNEQFF.

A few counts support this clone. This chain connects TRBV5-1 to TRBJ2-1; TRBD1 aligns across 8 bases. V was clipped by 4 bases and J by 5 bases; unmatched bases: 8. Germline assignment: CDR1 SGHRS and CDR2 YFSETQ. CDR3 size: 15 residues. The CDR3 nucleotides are TGCGCCAGCAGCGAGACAGGGGTGTCGGACAATGAGCAGTTCTTC. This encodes CASSETGVSDNEQFF.

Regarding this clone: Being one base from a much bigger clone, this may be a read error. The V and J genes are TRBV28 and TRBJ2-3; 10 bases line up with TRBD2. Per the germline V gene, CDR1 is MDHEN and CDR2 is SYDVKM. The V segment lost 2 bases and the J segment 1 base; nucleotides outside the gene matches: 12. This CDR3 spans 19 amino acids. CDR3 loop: CASSLPSGRVVGGTDTQYF. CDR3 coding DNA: TGTGCCAGCAGTTTACCGAGCGGGAGGGTGGTCGGCGGCACAGATACGCAGTATTTT.

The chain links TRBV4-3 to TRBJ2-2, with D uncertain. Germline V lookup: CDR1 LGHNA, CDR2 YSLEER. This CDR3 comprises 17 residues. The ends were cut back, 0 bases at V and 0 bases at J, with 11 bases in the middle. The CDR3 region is CASSQDLGDSNTGELFF. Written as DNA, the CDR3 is TGCGCCAGCAGCCAAGATCTTGGTGACTCGAACACCGGGGAGCTGTTTTTT.